The clone carrying this TCR beta chain was counted between two and nine times. The sample is drawn from a study of blood T cell repertoires in COVID-19. Study-wide background: Sites in the United States, Italy and Spain provided acute and convalescent COVID-19 samples.

As processed by the authors: Amplified reference gene primers provided the basis for estimating nucleated cell counts. Produced via immunoSEQ multiplex PCR; TCRdb's table is partial and in-frame only. The D gene and trimming were derived from the DNA, and the V and J assignments and clone size from that table. This repertoire shows hundreds of thousands of clones, 75% to 85% found once; its top ten account for approximately 4.5%. This CDR3 is 17 amino acids long. Trimming cost V 1 base and J 1 base, with 14 bases left between them. CDR1 SEHNR and CDR2 FQNEAQ come from the germline V gene (reference sequence).

Sequencing was performed on peripheral blood. The TCR sequence derives from a woman in her sixties or seventies with acute or convalescent COVID-19. The genes are TRBV7-9 and TRBJ2-1; D perhaps matches TRBD2 (7 bases). CDR3 protein: CASSLVGRGLSYNEQFF. The CDR3 nucleotides read TGTGCCAGCAGCTTAGTCGGGCGGGGGCTTTCCTACAATGAGCAGTTCTTC.